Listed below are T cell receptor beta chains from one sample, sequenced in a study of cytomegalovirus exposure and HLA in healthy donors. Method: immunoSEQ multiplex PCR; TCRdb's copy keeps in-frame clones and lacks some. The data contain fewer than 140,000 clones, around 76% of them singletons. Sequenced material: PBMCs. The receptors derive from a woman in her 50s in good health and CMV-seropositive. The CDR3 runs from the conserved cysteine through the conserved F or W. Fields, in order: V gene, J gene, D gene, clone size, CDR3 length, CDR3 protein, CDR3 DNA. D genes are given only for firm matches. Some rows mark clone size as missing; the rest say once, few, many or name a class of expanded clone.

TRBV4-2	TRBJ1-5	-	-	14	CASSQQGANQPQHF	TGTGCCAGCAGCCAGCAAGGGGCCAATCAGCCCCAGCATTTT
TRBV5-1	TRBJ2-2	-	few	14	CASSETGNTGELFF	TGCGCCAGCAGCGAGACAGGGAACACCGGGGAGCTGTTTTTT
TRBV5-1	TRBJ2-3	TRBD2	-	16	CASSSVSGGQGSTQYF	TGCGCCAGCAGCTCCGTTAGCGGGGGCCAGGGGAGTACGCAGTATTTT
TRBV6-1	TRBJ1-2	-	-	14	CASTPMVREYGYTF	TGTGCCAGCACCCCTATGGTGAGGGAATATGGCTACACCTTC
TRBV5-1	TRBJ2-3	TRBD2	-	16	CASRPLTSGGLDTQYF	TGCGCCAGCAGACCGCTAACTAGCGGGGGGCTAGATACGCAGTATTTT
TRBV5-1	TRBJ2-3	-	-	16	CASSLNRVGSVDTQYF	TGCGCCAGCAGCTTGAACAGGGTTGGTTCGGTTGATACGCAGTATTTT
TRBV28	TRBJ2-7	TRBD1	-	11	CASGQGYEQYF	TGTGCCAGCGGACAGGGATACGAGCAGTACTTC
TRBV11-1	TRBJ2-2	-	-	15	CAATRAGLNTGELFF	TGTGCCGCGACCCGGGCGGGTTTGAACACCGGGGAGCTGTTTTTT
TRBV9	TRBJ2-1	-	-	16	CASSVGPSGVDNEQFF	TGTGCCAGCAGCGTAGGCCCCTCCGGGGTAGACAATGAGCAGTTCTTC
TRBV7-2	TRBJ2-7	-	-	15	CASSIRRDTSYEQYF	TGTGCCAGCAGCATCCGCCGGGACACCTCCTACGAGCAGTACTTC
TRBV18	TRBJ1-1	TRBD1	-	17	CASSPLTGVGKNTEAFF	TGTGCCAGCTCACCACTCACAGGGGTCGGGAAGAACACTGAAGCTTTCTTT
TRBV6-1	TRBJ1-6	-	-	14	CASRGPGGNSPLHF	TGTGCCAGCAGAGGTCCAGGTGGGAATTCACCCCTCCACTTT
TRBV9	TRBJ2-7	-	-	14	CASSANTGGSEQYF	TGTGCCAGCAGCGCTAACACCGGGGGTAGCGAGCAGTACTTC
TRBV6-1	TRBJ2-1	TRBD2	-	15	CASRVAGGPFDEQFF	TGTGCCAGCAGAGTAGCGGGGGGGCCTTTCGATGAGCAGTTCTTC
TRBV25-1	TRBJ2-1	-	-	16	CASSEPEAVAYNEQFF	TGTGCCAGCAGTGAACCGGAAGCGGTGGCCTACAATGAGCAGTTCTTC
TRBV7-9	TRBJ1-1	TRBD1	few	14	CASSLDRVNTEAFF	TGTGCCAGCAGCTTGGACAGGGTGAACACTGAAGCTTTCTTT
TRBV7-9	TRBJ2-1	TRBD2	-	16	CASSSRDYNSYNEQFF	TGTGCCAGCAGCTCCCGGGACTACAACTCCTACAATGAGCAGTTCTTC
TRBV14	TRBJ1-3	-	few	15	CASSHMGISGNTIYF	TGTGCCAGCAGCCACATGGGCATCTCTGGAAACACCATATATTTT
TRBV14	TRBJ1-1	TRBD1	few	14	CASSQQQGITEAFF	TGTGCCAGCAGCCAACAACAGGGGATCACTGAAGCTTTCTTT
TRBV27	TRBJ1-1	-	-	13	CASSYRQNTEAFF	TGTGCCAGCAGTTACAGGCAGAACACTGAAGCTTTCTTT
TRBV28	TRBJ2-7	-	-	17	CASSPNDGSTSFYEQYF	TGTGCCAGCAGTCCTAATGATGGTAGTACCTCTTTTTATGAGCAGTACTTC
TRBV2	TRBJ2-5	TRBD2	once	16	CASSEPRGTIWETQYF	TGTGCCAGCAGTGAACCCCGCGGGACTATCTGGGAGACCCAGTACTTC
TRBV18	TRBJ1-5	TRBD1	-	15	CASSPRDRVDQPQHF	TGTGCCAGCTCCCCCAGGGACAGGGTAGACCAGCCCCAGCATTTT
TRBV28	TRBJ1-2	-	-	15	CASHRAGLIYYGYTF	TGTGCCAGCCACAGGGCCGGACTTATTTACTATGGCTACACCTTC
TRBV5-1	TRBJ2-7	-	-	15	CASSPLTGVGYEQYF	TGCGCCAGCAGCCCCCTGACAGGTGTGGGCTACGAGCAGTACTTC
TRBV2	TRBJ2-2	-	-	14	CASSPLGATGELFF	TGTGCCAGCAGTCCCTTGGGGGCCACCGGGGAGCTGTTTTTT
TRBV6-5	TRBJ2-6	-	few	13	CASTPQGANVLTF	TGTGCCAGCACCCCCCAGGGGGCCAACGTCCTGACTTTC
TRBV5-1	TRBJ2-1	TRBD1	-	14	CASSFQGEYNEQFF	TGCGCCAGCAGCTTCCAGGGGGAGTACAATGAGCAGTTCTTC
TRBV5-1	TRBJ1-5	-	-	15	CASSLEGRENQPQHF	TGCGCCAGCAGCTTGGAAGGGAGGGAGAATCAGCCCCAGCATTTT
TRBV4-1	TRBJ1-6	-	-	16	CASSQQDRGLISPLHF	TGCGCCAGCAGCCAACAGGACAGAGGACTGATTTCGCCCCTCCACTTT
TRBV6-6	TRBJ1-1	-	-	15	CASSHSAGRLGGAFF	TGTGCCAGCAGTCACTCGGCAGGGCGCTTGGGAGGAGCTTTCTTT
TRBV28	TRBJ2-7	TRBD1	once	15	CASSSPGQGNHEQYF	TGTGCCAGCAGTTCCCCGGGACAGGGTAACCACGAGCAGTACTTC
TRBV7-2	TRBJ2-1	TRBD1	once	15	CASVLRTGLEDEQFF	TGTGCCAGCGTCTTACGGACAGGCCTTGAGGATGAGCAGTTCTTC
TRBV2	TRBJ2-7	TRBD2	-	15	CASSEVGGKSYEQYF	TGTGCCAGCAGTGAGGTGGGGGGGAAGTCCTACGAGCAGTACTTC
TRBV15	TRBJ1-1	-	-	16	CATSSPRGVMNTEAFF	TGTGCCACCAGCAGTCCCCGGGGAGTCATGAACACTGAAGCTTTCTTT
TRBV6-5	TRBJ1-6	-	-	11	CASFQDSPLHF	TGTGCCAGCTTTCAGGATTCACCCCTCCACTTT
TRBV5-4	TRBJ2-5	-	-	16	CASSIIRGEAEETQYF	TGTGCCAGCAGCATAATCAGGGGCGAGGCGGAGGAGACCCAGTACTTC
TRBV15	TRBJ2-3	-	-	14	CATSSQRSTDTQYF	TGTGCCACCAGCAGCCAGCGTAGCACAGATACGCAGTATTTT
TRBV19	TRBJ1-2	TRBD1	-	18	CASSRPGTALPRGYGYTF	TGTGCCAGTAGTAGACCCGGGACAGCCTTACCCCGGGGCTATGGCTACACCTTC
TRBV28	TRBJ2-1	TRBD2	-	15	CASSFAGGVSNEQFF	TGTGCCAGCAGTTTTGCCGGGGGGGTTAGCAATGAGCAGTTCTTC
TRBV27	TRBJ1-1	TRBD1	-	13	CASSFRGRTEAFF	TGTGCCAGCAGTTTCAGGGGGAGAACTGAAGCTTTCTTT